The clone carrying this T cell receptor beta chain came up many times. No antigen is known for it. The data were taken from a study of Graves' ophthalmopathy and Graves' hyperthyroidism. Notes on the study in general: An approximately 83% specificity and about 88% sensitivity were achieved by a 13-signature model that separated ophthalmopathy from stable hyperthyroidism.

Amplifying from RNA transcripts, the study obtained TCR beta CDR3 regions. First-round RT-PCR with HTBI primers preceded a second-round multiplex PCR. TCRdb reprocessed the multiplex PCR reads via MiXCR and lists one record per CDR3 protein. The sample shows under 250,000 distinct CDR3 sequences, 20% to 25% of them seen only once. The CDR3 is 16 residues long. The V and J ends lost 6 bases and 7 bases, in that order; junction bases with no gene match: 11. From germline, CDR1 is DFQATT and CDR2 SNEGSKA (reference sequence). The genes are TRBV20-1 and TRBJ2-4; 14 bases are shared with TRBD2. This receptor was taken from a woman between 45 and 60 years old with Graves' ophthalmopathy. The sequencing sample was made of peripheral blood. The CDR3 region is CSAEPGLAGVGNIQYF. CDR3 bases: TGCAGTGCGGAACCGGGACTAGCGGGAGTAGGGAACATTCAGTACTTC.